The 26 T cell receptor beta chains given below trace back to one sample, sequenced in a study of T cell responses to AZD1222 COVID-19 vaccine. The protocol was immunoSEQ multiplex PCR, while the TCRdb copy is restricted to in-frame clones and leaves out a portion. The table shows about 120,000 clones, with around 84% occurring only once. Source: peripheral blood, taken on day 0 of AZD1222 vaccination. These receptors came from an adult in good health.

V gene TRBV19 combines with J gene TRBJ1-2; unclear D gene. V lost 10 bases and J lost 0, with 15 bases in between. This CDR3 spans 14 amino acids. Germline V gene sequence: CDR1 LNHDA, CDR2 SQIVND (reference sequence). The CDR3 DNA follows: TGTGCCACACCCTCTGGAGGGCCTAACTATGGCTACACCTTC. It yields the protein CATPSGGPNYGYTF.

The chain couples TRBV3-1 (or the pseudogene TRBV3-2) to TRBJ2-4, with TRBD2 identical over 7 bases. Losses at the gene ends were 4 bases for V and 5 bases for J; bases not matched to a gene: 5. This CDR3 comprises 14 residues. The germline V gene has CDR1 LGHDT and CDR2 YNNKEL (reference sequence). CDR3 in amino acids: CASSPTAGENIQYF. CDR3 sequence (DNA): TGTGCCAGCAGCCCTACCGCGGGGGAAAACATTCAGTACTTC.

The genes are TRBV30 and TRBJ1-5; a possible D gene is TRBD1 (5 bases). This CDR3 has 13 amino acids. The germline CDR1 and CDR2 sequences are GTSNPN and SVGIG (reference sequence). Trimming pared 3 bases from V and 11 bases from J, leaving 17 bases between. The CDR3: CAWSASQVRAQHF. The CDR3 nucleotides are TGTGCCTGGAGCGCGTCACAGGTCCGGGCCCAGCATTTT.

V gene TRBV5-1 combines with J gene TRBJ1-2; D ambiguous. Germline V lookup: CDR1 SGHRS, CDR2 YFSETQ. The CDR3 consists of 12 residues. V was pared by 0 bases and J by 5 bases, with 5 bases between. The DNA for the CDR3 is TGCGCCAGCAGCTTGGTTGGGTATGGCTACACCTTC. This codes for CASSLVGYGYTF.

The chain uses TRBV5-4 and TRBJ2-5, with 10 bases fitting TRBD2. Germline CDR1 SGHNT, CDR2 YYREEE (reference sequence). CDR3 length equals 14 residues. The ends lost 2 bases at V and 5 bases at J; junction bases unmatched: 3. The CDR3 nucleotides are TGTGCCAGCAGCTTCCGAGCGGGAGGGGAGACCCAGTACTTC. Its translation is CASSFRAGGETQYF.

J is TRBJ1-2 and V is TRBV14; D remains ambiguous. The V gene lost 4 bases and the J gene lost 4 bases, with 13 bases spanning the gap. This CDR3 has 14 amino acids. The germline V gene encodes CDR1 SGHDN and CDR2 FVKESK. This CDR3 reads CASSLRRTGYGYTF. The CDR3 nucleotides are TGTGCCAGCAGCCTACGACGTACGGGCTATGGCTACACCTTC.

This sequence joins TRBV28 and TRBJ1-1, with unresolved D. CDR3 length: 13 amino acids. V was cut by 6 bases and J by 0 bases, with 8 bases left in between. The germline V gene encodes CDR1 MDHEN and CDR2 SYDVKM. The CDR3 DNA follows: TGTGCCAGCAGCCCTCGCGTGAACACTGAAGCTTTCTTT. Its translation: CASSPRVNTEAFF.

The chain links TRBV5-8 to TRBJ1-2; TRBD1 aligns across 7 bases. J was trimmed by 5 bases and V by 0 bases; bases with no gene match: 4. The CDR3 length is 14 residues. CDR1 is SGHTS, CDR2 YDEGEE, per germline. CDR3 DNA sequence: TGTGCCAGCAGCTTGGACAGGGGAGGTTATGGCTACACCTTC. The encoded protein is CASSLDRGGYGYTF.

This clone was observed a single time. The chain has TRBV4-2 and TRBJ1-2; 7 bases agree with TRBD1. CDR1 is LGHNA and CDR2 is YNFKEQ in the germline V gene. This CDR3 comprises 15 residues. Unmatched junction bases numbered 7, after V lost 0 bases and J lost 6 bases. The CDR3 coding sequence is TGTGCCAGCAGCCAAGATGCCGCGAGGGGGCATGGCTACACCTTC. Its translation is CASSQDAARGHGYTF.

This chain uses TRBV12-3 or TRBV12-4 with TRBJ1-5; D is undetermined. The CDR3 runs to 12 residues. V was clipped by 3 bases and J by 4 bases, with 4 bases between them. In DNA, the CDR3 is TGTGCCAGCAGTTTGCCGAATCAGCCCCAGCATTTT. Residues: CASSLPNQPQHF.

The chain carries TRBV11-2 and TRBJ2-3; 9 bases line up with TRBD2. Germline CDR1 reads SGHAT; CDR2 reads FQNNGV. Trimming at V came to 5 bases and at J to 6 bases, leaving 15 bases not matched to a gene. CDR3 size: 17 residues. The chain's CDR3 is CASSVNIAGVSGDTQYF. The CDR3 DNA is TGTGCCAGCAGCGTGAATATAGCGGGAGTTTCAGGCGATACGCAGTATTTT. Full variable domain (missing parts from reference TRBV11-2 and TRBJ2-3): EAGVAQSPRYKIIEKRQSVAFWCNPISGHATLYWYQQILGQGPKLLIQFQNNGVVDDSQLPKDRFSAERLKGVDSTLKIQPAKLEDSAVYLCASSVNIAGVSGDTQYFGPGTRLTVL.

The genes are TRBV28 and TRBJ2-2; D is unresolved. Germline V gene data show CDR1 as MDHEN and CDR2 as SYDVKM. The V and J ends lost 2 bases and 0 bases respectively, with 7 bases between them. This CDR3 is 15 amino acids long. Here the CDR3 reads CASSLPSANTGELFF. The CDR3 DNA follows: TGTGCCAGCAGTTTACCCTCCGCGAACACCGGGGAGCTGTTTTTT.

The chain has TRBV7-9 and TRBJ2-1, with D possibly TRBD2 on 5 matching bases. Trimming took off 5 bases at V and 13 bases at J, with 12 bases between the two ends. The CDR3 length is 11 residues. The germline CDR1 and CDR2 sequences are SEHNR and FQNEAQ (reference sequence). CDR3 DNA: TGTGCCAGCAGCGGAGGACCAACCCAGTTCTTC. It specifies CASSGGPTQFF.

There are a few counts of this clone. The chain links TRBV5-1 to TRBJ2-5; 7 bases match TRBD1. Trimming removed 4 bases from V and 2 bases from J; junction bases left unmatched: 5. CDR3 length: 14 residues. CDR1 and CDR2 from the germline V gene are SGHRS and YFSETQ. CDR3: CASSRTGEQETQYF. The CDR3 coding sequence is TGCGCCAGCAGCCGCACAGGGGAGCAAGAGACCCAGTACTTC.

The CDR3 loop is CASSKIVEGPQHF. CDR3 DNA: TGTGCCAGCAGTAAGATTGTGGAAGGGCCCCAGCATTTT. The chain couples TRBV12-3 or TRBV12-4 to TRBJ1-5; D gene uncertain. This CDR3 spans 13 amino acids. Trimming cost V 5 bases and J 9 bases, with 14 bases left between them.

The gene calls are TRBV19 and TRBJ1-1; D may be TRBD1 (6 bases). This CDR3 is built from 13 residues. Trimming took off 2 bases at V and 4 bases at J, with 8 bases between the two ends. The germline CDR1 and CDR2 sequences are LNHDA and SQIVND (reference sequence). Written as DNA, the CDR3 is TGTGCCAGTAGTATAAACAGGGTCACTGAAGCTTTCTTT. It yields the protein CASSINRVTEAFF.

The rearrangement uses TRBV5-1 and TRBJ2-5; 10 bases align to TRBD2. Unmatched junction bases numbered 7, after V lost 3 bases and J lost 5 bases. From germline, CDR1 is SGHRS and CDR2 YFSETQ. This CDR3 contains 15 residues. The CDR3 nucleotides are TGCGCCAGCAGCTCAGGACTAGCGGACGGGGAGACCCAGTACTTC. Its translation: CASSSGLADGETQYF. The variable domain in full, with the rest retrieved from reference TRBV5-1 and TRBJ2-5, is KAGVTQTPRYLIKTRGQQVTLSCSPISGHRSVSWYQQTPGQGLQFLFEYFSETQRNKGNFPGRFSGRQFSNSRSEMNVSTLELGDSALYLCASSSGLADGETQYFGPGTRLLVL.

This clone occurred once. This sequence joins TRBV5-1 and TRBJ2-5; D remains ambiguous. The V end was cut by 0 bases, the J end by 0 bases, with 12 bases between. The CDR3 has 16 residues. Looked up from germline, CDR1 is SGHRS and CDR2 is YFSETQ. The CDR3 reads CASSLGLLGYQETQYF. The CDR3, as DNA: TGCGCCAGCAGCTTGGGCTTGCTTGGGTACCAAGAGACCCAGTACTTC.

The chain carries TRBV11-2 and TRBJ2-1; the D is unclear. The germline V gene encodes CDR1 SGHAT and CDR2 FQNNGV. The CDR3 covers 13 residues. The V end lost 1 base, the J end lost 4 bases, and 5 bases lay between the germline ends. CDR3 sequence reads: CASSLASYNEQFF. In DNA, the CDR3 is TGTGCCAGCAGCTTAGCGTCTTACAATGAGCAGTTCTTC.

For the CDR3, the DNA is TGTGCCAGCAGCTTATCCAGCCTTAGCAATCAGCCCCAGCATTTT. It specifies CASSLSSLSNQPQHF. The chain links TRBV7-2 to TRBJ1-5; D is unresolved. This CDR3 spans 15 amino acids. V was trimmed by 2 bases and J by 0 bases, leaving 8 bases between them. The germline V gene encodes CDR1 SGHTA and CDR2 FQGNSA.

The CDR3 DNA reads TGCGCCAGCAGCTCACAGGGGGCGTCTAACGAGCAGTACTTC. Translated: CASSSQGASNEQYF. The chain employs TRBV5-1 and TRBJ2-7, with 9 nucleotides matching TRBD1. Germline CDR1 and CDR2: SGHRS and YFSETQ. With 3 bases clipped from V and 5 bases from J, the junction kept 6 bases outside the gene matches. The length of the CDR3 is 14 residues.

The V gene is TRBV6-5, the J gene TRBJ2-5; 10 bases line up with TRBD1. J was trimmed by 5 bases and V by 2 bases; bases with no gene match: 2. This CDR3 has 14 residues. Germline loops: CDR1 MNHEY, CDR2 SVGAGI. Here the CDR3 reads CASSYQGQGETQYF. The CDR3 DNA is TGTGCCAGCAGTTACCAGGGACAGGGGGAGACCCAGTACTTC.

CDR3 in DNA: TGTGCCAGCAGCTTGTCCCCGGGGTTAAGTACAGATACGCAGTATTTT. Translation gives CASSLSPGLSTDTQYF. This chain links TRBV5-8 with TRBJ2-3, with a weak D call TRBD2 (5 bases). Trimming left V 1 base short and J 3 bases short, with 15 bases between. The V gene's germline CDR1 is SGHTS and CDR2 YDEGEE. This CDR3 comprises 16 residues.

V gene TRBV7-8 combines with J gene TRBJ2-2, with D uncertain. The CDR3 loop spans 13 amino acids. Trimming pared 0 bases from V and 5 bases from J, leaving 4 bases between. CDR1 SGHVS and CDR2 FQNEAQ come from the germline V gene. Here the CDR3 reads CASSLARTGELFF. CDR3 in DNA: TGTGCCAGCAGCTTAGCGCGGACCGGGGAGCTGTTTTTT.

The J gene is TRBJ2-6, the V gene TRBV11-2; D possibly corresponds to TRBD2 (6 bases). Per the germline V gene, CDR1 is SGHAT and CDR2 is FQNNGV. CDR3 length: 15 amino acids. With 3 bases removed from V and 9 bases from J, the gap between germline ends came to 15 bases. DNA for the CDR3: TGTGCCAGCAGCTTCCGGATGGAGGGGTACAACGTCCTGACTTTC. It codes for CASSFRMEGYNVLTF.

J is TRBJ1-5 and V is TRBV30; 7 nucleotides agree with TRBD1. The CDR3 has 16 amino acids. Germline loops: CDR1 GTSNPN, CDR2 SVGIG (reference sequence). V was clipped by 2 bases and J by 2 bases; unmatched bases: 9. This CDR3 reads CAWSISGTAGNQPQHF. DNA of the CDR3: TGTGCCTGGAGTATCTCGGGGACAGCGGGCAATCAGCCCCAGCATTTT.